This T cell receptor beta chain was retrieved from a study of shared clonotypes between healthy human individuals. Study-level background: Each donor's CD4 naive and CD4 memory cells filled three plates apiece, CD8 naive two, and CD8 memory one.

Using immunoSEQ multiplex PCR, the repertoire was profiled, and TCRdb retains in-frame clones only, with some absent. The table lists some 2,000,000 clones, around 95% of them singletons. General study findings and limits: Several donors showed sharing of around 5.3% of naive CD4 clonotypes.

A word on this clone: The antigen remains unidentified.

The sequence came from a man aged 18 to 29 in good health. Material for sequencing was naive CD4+ T cells sorted from blood. Subset reported: CD45RA+ positively selected.

In nucleotides, the CDR3 is TGTGCCAGCAGCTTAAGGAAGGAGAATGACTACGAGCAGTACTTC. This encodes CASSLRKENDYEQYF. The gene calls are TRBV11-3 and TRBJ2-7; D gene ambiguous. Per germline, CDR1 SGHNT and CDR2 YENEEA. V lost 2 bases, J lost 3 bases, and 14 bases lay in between. This CDR3 spans 15 amino acids. The variable domain in full, completed from reference TRBV11-3 and TRBJ2-7, reads EAGVVQSPRYKIIEKKQPVAFWCNPISGHNTLYWYLQNLGQGPELLIRYENEEAVDDSQLPKDRFSAERLKGVDSTLKIQPAELGDSAVYLCASSLRKENDYEQYFGPGTRLTVT.